This T cell receptor (beta chain) was captured in a study of control samples from healthy donors and cancer patients (TCRdb year 2020). This clone was detected only once. It has no known antigen specificity. No much larger clone is present one base from it, and per-base qualities are unavailable. As encoded in the germline V gene (reference sequence), CDR1 is LNHDA while CDR2 is SQIVND. Unmatched junction bases come to 4, with V trimmed by 6 bases and J by 0 bases. The CDR3 contains 14 residues, cysteine and phenylalanine counted. Only the CDR3 part of the read is kept: 42 bases, read in frame from the first base. Libraries came from the immunoSEQ multiplex PCR assay. As stored in TCRdb, this immuneACCESS dataset retains in-frame rearrangements with V and J assigned. A fraction of the clones does not appear; measured against another copy, unresolved V genes explain less than half of the discrepancy, and the remainder lacks a known reason. The sample table records over 100,000 clones; around nine tenths of these occur just once. The ten top clones hold roughly 4% of the sample.

Specimen: blood. This TCR was sampled from a human donor in good health. The donor label of this sample is uncertain. Recombination joined TRBV19 with TRBJ2-7; 8 junctional bases match TRBD1. The DNA sequence follows: TGTGCCAGTAGGAGGACAGGGAGCTCCTACGAGCAGTACTTC. Its protein is CASRRTGSSYEQYF. The CDR3, completed at both ends by the reference TRBV19 and TRBJ2-7 genes, gives the full variable domain DGGITQSPKYLFRKEGQNVTLSCEQNLNHDAMYWYRQDPGQGLRLIYYSQIVNDFQKGDIAEGYSVSREKKESFPLTVTSAQKNPTAFYLCASRRTGSSYEQYFGPGTRLTVT.